The present entry profiles one T cell receptor beta chain with its context. This specimen comes from a study of control samples from healthy donors and cancer patients. This CDR3 contains 15 residues. V was cut by 1 base and J by 1 base, with 8 bases left in between. The germline V gene encodes CDR1 MNHEY and CDR2 SMNVEV (reference sequence). Generated by immunoSEQ multiplex PCR, the TCRdb table keeps only in-frame clones and is missing some. The sample shows some 12,000 clones, approximately 93% of them seen only once. This sequence was found in a man aged 70 or older with head and neck cancer. Material for sequencing was PBMCs. The rearrangement joins TRBV27 to TRBJ2-1; TRBD1 might be the D (5 bases). The CDR3 coding sequence is TGTGCCAGCAGTTTATGGGGCCAATCCTACAATGAGCAGTTCTTC. Its translation: CASSLWGQSYNEQFF.